The rows below give T cell receptor beta chains drawn from one sample of a study of beta chain features in type 1 diabetes. Clones were read by immunoSEQ multiplex PCR, and TCRdb kept only the in-frame ones, dropping some. The sample consists of 300,000 or so clones, roughly 13% of them appearing once. Sequences were obtained from naive CD4+ T cells from blood. The receptor set was obtained from a man aged 25 to 40 with type 1 diabetes. The CDR3 runs from the conserved cysteine through the conserved F or W. The D gene is left open where the match is weak. Clone size, where shown, is once, few, many, or a class for clones that have expanded.

.,TRBJ2-3,TRBV4-3,15,few,CASSEVGGGTDTQYF,TGCGCCAGCAGCGAGGTTGGCGGAGGCACAGATACGCAGTATTTT
TRBD2,TRBJ2-1,TRBV28,15,few,CASSFTSGSWNEQFF,TGTGCCAGCAGCTTCACTAGCGGGAGTTGGAATGAGCAGTTCTTC
TRBD2,TRBJ2-7,TRBV7-9,13,.,CASIRTSAGEQYF,TGTGCCAGCATCCGGACTAGCGCAGGCGAGCAGTACTTC
.,TRBJ2-1,TRBV28,11,few,CASTQYNEQFF,TGTGCCAGCACCCAATACAATGAGCAGTTCTTC
TRBD2,TRBJ2-1,TRBV9,14,.,CASSSRTSFDEQFF,TGTGCCAGCAGCTCCAGGACTAGTTTCGATGAGCAGTTCTTC
TRBD2,TRBJ2-1,TRBV11-1,17,.,CASSRTSGVSSYNEQFF,TGTGCCAGCAGCCGGACTAGCGGAGTGAGCTCCTACAATGAGCAGTTCTTC
TRBD2,TRBJ2-1,TRBV7-2,14,.,CASSGLAVNNEQFF,TGTGCCAGCAGCGGACTAGCGGTAAACAATGAGCAGTTCTTC
TRBD1,TRBJ1-2,TRBV7-9,14,.,CASSLEGQGGGYTF,TGTGCCAGCAGCTTAGAGGGACAGGGTGGTGGCTACACCTTC
.,TRBJ1-1,TRBV5-1,13,.,CASEDGTNTEAFF,TGCGCCAGCGAAGATGGGACAAACACTGAAGCTTTCTTT
TRBD1,TRBJ1-2,TRBV4-2,16,.,CASSQRQGFDDYGYTF,TGTGCCAGCAGCCAAAGACAGGGGTTTGATGACTATGGCTACACCTTC
.,TRBJ2-2,TRBV28,15,.,CASSIDGVNSGELFF,TGTGCCAGCAGCATAGACGGAGTAAATTCCGGGGAGCTGTTTTTT
TRBD1,TRBJ1-1,TRBV2,15,few,CASRPLTGDDTEAFF,TGTGCCAGCAGGCCCCTTACAGGGGACGACACTGAAGCTTTCTTT
.,TRBJ1-3,TRBV28,16,.,CASSLPGSLSGNTIYF,TGTGCCAGCAGTCTCCCGGGAAGCTTGTCTGGAAACACCATATATTTT
.,TRBJ2-3,TRBV9,14,few,CASSERQSTDTQYF,TGTGCCAGCAGCGAGAGACAGAGCACAGATACGCAGTATTTT
TRBD2,TRBJ2-1,TRBV7-2,15,.,CASSSRLAGTNEQFF,TGTGCCAGCAGCTCCAGACTAGCGGGCACCAATGAGCAGTTCTTC
.,TRBJ1-5,TRBV7-6,13,.,CASCLDTNQPQHF,TGTGCCAGCTGTTTGGACACCAATCAGCCCCAGCATTTT
.,TRBJ2-1,TRBV11-1,15,.,CASSLPGSSYNEQFF,TGTGCCAGCAGCCTCCCCGGTAGCTCCTACAATGAGCAGTTCTTC
.,TRBJ2-1,TRBV5-1,15,few,CASSLRQGIVNEQFF,TGCGCCAGCAGCTTGAGGCAGGGGATAGTCAATGAGCAGTTCTTC
.,TRBJ1-2,TRBV4-1,15,.,CASSLRMTGEDGYTF,TGCGCCAGCAGCCTTCGAATGACGGGGGAGGATGGCTACACCTTC
TRBD1,TRBJ2-5,TRBV5-4,15,few,CASSLPGQGLETQYF,TGTGCCAGCAGCTTGCCGGGACAGGGGTTAGAGACCCAGTACTTC
.,TRBJ2-1,TRBV4-3,16,few,CASSQVSGRSYNEQFF,TGCGCCAGCAGCCAAGTTAGCGGTCGCTCCTACAATGAGCAGTTCTTC
TRBD1,TRBJ2-1,TRBV9,16,.,CASSARTGTGGNEQFF,TGTGCCAGCAGCGCCAGAACCGGGACAGGGGGCAATGAGCAGTTCTTC
.,TRBJ1-2,TRBV30,15,.,CAWSVGQTRNYGYTF,TGTGCCTGGAGTGTAGGACAGACCCGAAACTATGGCTACACCTTC
.,TRBJ2-7,TRBV5-1,14,.,CASSLGAGTYEQYF,TGCGCCAGCAGCTTGGGTGCGGGAACCTACGAGCAGTACTTC
TRBD1,TRBJ1-1,TRBV29-1,12,.,CSVEGQVTEAFF,TGCAGCGTCGAAGGACAGGTGACTGAAGCTTTCTTT
.,TRBJ1-2,TRBV29-1,12,.,CSVRTAGYGYTF,TGCAGCGTTCGGACAGCGGGGTATGGCTACACCTTC
.,TRBJ2-2,TRBV5-1,16,once,CASSLVSGTNTGELFF,TGCGCCAGCAGCTTGGTTAGCGGAACGAACACCGGGGAGCTGTTTTTT
.,TRBJ2-1,TRBV5-4,14,few,CASSLTRTHNEQFF,TGTGCCAGCAGCTTGACGAGGACTCACAATGAGCAGTTCTTC
TRBD2,TRBJ2-7,TRBV19,17,few,CASSIGFSGRLPYEQYF,TGTGCCAGTAGTATCGGGTTTAGCGGGAGGTTGCCCTACGAGCAGTACTTC
.,TRBJ2-5,TRBV4-2,17,few,CASSPHRSGIPQETQYF,TGTGCCAGCAGCCCCCATCGTTCGGGGATACCCCAAGAGACCCAGTACTTC
TRBD2,TRBJ2-5,TRBV6-1,16,few,CASSESWAGTSETQYF,TGTGCCAGCAGTGAGTCTTGGGCCGGGACTAGCGAGACCCAGTACTTC
TRBD1,TRBJ2-6,TRBV4-3,19,.,CASSQDSPGDSSGANVLTF,TGCGCCAGCAGCCAAGATTCACCCGGGGACAGCTCTGGGGCCAACGTCCTGACTTTC
TRBD2,TRBJ2-5,TRBV29-1,17,.,CSVEVLPTSGARETQYF,TGCAGCGTTGAAGTTCTCCCCACTAGCGGAGCAAGGGAGACCCAGTACTTC
.,TRBJ2-3,TRBV7-8,12,.,CASSTQDRGQYF,TGTGCCAGCAGTACTCAAGATCGAGGGCAGTATTTT
.,TRBJ2-3,TRBV20-1,11,few,CSAPGTDTQYF,TGCAGTGCCCCGGGCACAGATACGCAGTATTTT
.,TRBJ1-5,TRBV28,13,.,CATYQGVNQPQHF,TGTGCCACCTACCAAGGGGTGAATCAGCCCCAGCATTTT
TRBD2,TRBJ2-3,TRBV7-9,16,.,CASSLAPSGSVDTQYF,TGTGCCAGCAGCTTAGCCCCCAGCGGGAGCGTCGATACGCAGTATTTT
TRBD2,TRBJ2-1,TRBV7-3,14,.,CASSATSGGGEQFF,TGTGCCAGCAGCGCGACTAGCGGGGGGGGAGAGCAGTTCTTC
TRBD1,TRBJ2-7,TRBV29-1,14,few,CSVEADRSSYEQYF,TGCAGCGTTGAGGCGGACAGGAGCTCCTACGAGCAGTACTTC
.,TRBJ2-5,TRBV2,12,few,CASTVYQETQYF,TGTGCCAGCACCGTGTACCAAGAGACCCAGTACTTC
TRBD2,TRBJ2-7,TRBV7-9,15,.,CASSHGASGSYEQYF,TGTGCCAGCAGTCATGGGGCTAGCGGCTCCTACGAGCAGTACTTC
.,TRBJ1-5,TRBV30,15,few,CAWRSGAGSNQPQHF,TGTGCCTGGAGAAGTGGGGCAGGGAGCAATCAGCCCCAGCATTTT
TRBD2,TRBJ2-1,TRBV7-3,15,.,CASSPGTSGYNEQFF,TGTGCCAGCAGCCCCGGGACTAGCGGATACAATGAGCAGTTCTTC
.,TRBJ1-1,TRBV5-1,13,.,CASRMGLNTEAFF,TGCGCCAGCAGAATGGGGCTCAACACTGAAGCTTTCTTT
.,TRBJ2-5,TRBV6-5,14,.,CASSATSGSETQYF,TGTGCCAGCAGTGCCACTTCGGGGAGCGAGACCCAGTACTTC
.,TRBJ2-7,TRBV28,14,.,CASSRLAGVHEQYF,TGTGCCAGCAGCCGCCTGGCAGGCGTCCACGAGCAGTACTTC
TRBD1,TRBJ1-4,TRBV5-1,14,.,CASSWTGGREKLFF,TGCGCCAGCAGCTGGACAGGGGGCCGAGAAAAACTGTTTTTT
TRBD1,TRBJ1-5,TRBV6-5,15,few,CASSLTGNIDQPQHF,TGTGCCAGCAGTTTGACAGGGAATATTGATCAGCCCCAGCATTTT
.,TRBJ1-5,TRBV4-3,15,.,CASSLVSGAGQPQHF,TGCGCCAGCAGCCTGGTTAGTGGGGCTGGTCAGCCCCAGCATTTT
TRBD1,TRBJ2-5,TRBV28,18,.,CASSLSRLLRDRVETQYF,TGTGCCAGCAGTTTAAGTCGGCTTCTCCGGGACAGGGTGGAGACCCAGTACTTC
TRBD1,TRBJ2-1,TRBV4-2,20,few,CASSQVLRQGISDFYNEQFF,TGTGCCAGCAGCCAAGTCTTAAGACAGGGGATATCCGATTTTTACAATGAGCAGTTCTTC